Described below is a single TCR beta chain sequence and its context. This sample stems from a study of radiation and T cells in renal cell carcinoma. Measured with immunoSEQ multiplex PCR; TCRdb has only the in-frame clones, and not every one. Of more than 15,000 clones listed, roughly 50% are singletons. The CDR3 loop spans 16 amino acids. From germline, CDR1 is SGHRS and CDR2 YFSETQ. Trimming stripped 4 bases from V and 4 bases from J, with 20 bases between. The sample's treatment: 15 Gy SBRT to primary tumor, nephrectomy 4 weeks later. Sequenced here: tumor tissue, sampled from a patient whose treatment included radiotherapy and nephrectomy. The TCR originated in a woman in her fifties or sixties with renal cell carcinoma. The genes are TRBV5-1 and TRBJ2-5; D perhaps matches TRBD2 (5 bases). Written as DNA, the CDR3 is TGCGCCAGCAGCATCGGGGAGAACACGTATCTAGAGACCCAGTACTTC. Translated, it gives CASSIGENTYLETQYF.